This TCR beta chain comes out of a study of Ad26.COV2.S vaccination and SARS-CoV-2 variants. Profiling relied on immunoSEQ multiplex PCR, and the TCRdb table lists in-frame clones only, not all of them. The top ten clones hold 2% to 2.5% of a sample with more than 300,000 clones, about 85% of them seen once. The CDR3 totals 16 residues. As to treatment: some 19 received Ad26.COV2.S at low or high dose, single or two shots; roughly five received placebo; per-sample allocation not given. All samples were drawn on day 63, counting from the first vaccine or placebo injection. The J gene is TRBJ2-3, the V gene TRBV21-1; TRBD1 was called by the table and not checked on the DNA. TRBV21-1 is a documented pseudogene. This specimen consisted of peripheral blood, obtained in a trial of Ad26.COV2.S vaccine versus placebo. This TCR was sampled from a person aged 18-60 years who received the Ad26.COV2.S COVID-19 vaccine or a placebo. The CDR3 nucleotides read TGTGCCAGCAGAATCGGGACATTACCCTGTCCAGATACGCAGTATTTT. Protein sequence: CASRIGTLPCPDTQYF.